The 10 T cell receptor beta chains below were found in one sample sequenced in a study of cytomegalovirus exposure and HLA in healthy donors. This PCR relied on a set of 60 Vbeta primers and 13 Jbeta primers. The protocol was immunoSEQ multiplex PCR, while the TCRdb copy is restricted to in-frame clones and leaves out a portion. The table lists roughly 150,000 clones, 60% to 80% of them singletons. What was sequenced was PBMCs. These receptors were collected from a male donor in good health and CMV-seronegative.

The chain is built from TRBV19 and TRBJ1-1, with 9 bases aligning to TRBD1. Germline CDR1 LNHDA, CDR2 SQIVND (reference sequence). This CDR3 spans 17 amino acids. V dropped 4 bases and J dropped 3; count of bases not matched to a gene: 12. CDR3 sequence: CASSTSGQGKWDTEAFF. The DNA for the CDR3 is TGTGCCAGTAGTACTTCGGGACAGGGTAAGTGGGACACTGAAGCTTTCTTT.

The J gene is TRBJ2-7, the V gene TRBV5-1; no clear D. The CDR3 sequence is 14 residues long. Germline CDR1 reads SGHRS; CDR2 reads YFSETQ. V shed 1 base and J shed 3 bases, with 11 bases lying between them. The CDR3 is CASSLTPEDYEQYF. The DNA for the CDR3 is TGCGCCAGCAGCTTGACACCAGAGGACTACGAGCAGTACTTC.

The chain is built from TRBV19 and TRBJ1-1; perhaps TRBD1 as D (5 bases). The CDR3 is made up of 14 amino acids. CDR1 and CDR2 (germline): LNHDA, SQIVND (reference sequence). V lost 3 bases, J lost 4 bases, and 12 bases lay in between. The CDR3 nucleotides are TGTGCCAGTAGTATTCAGGGTAGGGGCACTGAAGCTTTCTTT. Protein: CASSIQGRGTEAFF.

About this clone: The junction does not match germline at one end; this may be a read error. V is TRBV7-9 and J is TRBJ2-1; no definite D call. Germline V lookup: CDR1 SEHNR, CDR2 FQNEAQ (reference sequence). CDR3 length equals 11 residues. The CDR3 loop reads CSSTFVNEQFF. CDR3 nucleotide sequence: TGTTCCAGCACCTTCGTTAATGAGCAGTTCTTC.

V usage is TRBV9 and J usage is TRBJ2-1; perhaps TRBD2 as D (6 bases). This CDR3 spans 15 amino acids. CDR1 is SGDLS and CDR2 is YYNGEE in the germline V gene. Between the trimmed V and J ends, which lost 2 bases and 6 bases, there was a span of 15 bases. The CDR3 DNA reads TGTGCCAGCAGCGTGGTATCGGGAGTCAGCAATGAGCAGTTCTTC. It is translated as CASSVVSGVSNEQFF.

This clone was detected only once. The rearrangement joins TRBV13 to TRBJ1-2; TRBD1 matches 7 bases. With V trimmed by 4 bases and J by 6 bases, 2 bases remained unmatched. Germline V gene data show CDR1 as PRHDT and CDR2 as FYEKMQ (reference sequence). The CDR3 consists of 12 residues. Written as DNA, the CDR3 is TGTGCCAGCAGCTCGACAGGGAATGGCTACACCTTC. Amino acid sequence: CASSSTGNGYTF.

CDR3 coding DNA: TGTGCCAGCAGTTCCGAGAGGGGGATTTACAATGAGCAGTTCTTC. Protein sequence: CASSSERGIYNEQFF. The rearrangement links TRBV11-3 to TRBJ2-1; perhaps TRBD1 as D (6 bases). The V gene lost 6 bases and the J gene lost 4 bases, with 16 bases spanning the gap. The CDR3 runs 15 residues. Germline-derived CDR1 and CDR2 are SGHNT and YENEEA.

The chain couples TRBV6-5 to TRBJ2-1; TRBD1 matches at 10 bases. The CDR3 length is 13 residues. The V and J ends lost 7 bases and 6 bases, in that order; junction bases with no gene match: 3. CDR1 and CDR2 from the germline V gene are MNHEY and SVGAGI. The CDR3 DNA sequence: TGTGCCAGCATCCGGACAGGGGGCAATGAGCAGTTCTTC. Its translation: CASIRTGGNEQFF.

This clone showed up just a few times. The chain uses TRBV6-4 and TRBJ2-3; 11 nucleotides align to TRBD1. The CDR3 contains 14 residues. Germline loops: CDR1 MRHNA, CDR2 SNTAGT. With V trimmed by 3 bases and J by 4 bases, 0 bases remained unmatched. Written as DNA, the CDR3 is TGTGCCAGCAGTGAGGGACAGGGGGCAGATACGCAGTATTTT. Translating gives CASSEGQGADTQYF.

The V and J genes are TRBV6-1 and TRBJ2-5, with a weak D call TRBD2 (6 bases). This CDR3 contains 14 residues. Germline V CDR1 and CDR2: MNHNS, SASEGT. Trimming cost V 4 bases and J 0 bases, with 9 bases left between them. The CDR3 DNA is TGTGCCAGCAGTGCCCGGGGGTACCAAGAGACCCAGTACTTC. It yields the protein CASSARGYQETQYF.